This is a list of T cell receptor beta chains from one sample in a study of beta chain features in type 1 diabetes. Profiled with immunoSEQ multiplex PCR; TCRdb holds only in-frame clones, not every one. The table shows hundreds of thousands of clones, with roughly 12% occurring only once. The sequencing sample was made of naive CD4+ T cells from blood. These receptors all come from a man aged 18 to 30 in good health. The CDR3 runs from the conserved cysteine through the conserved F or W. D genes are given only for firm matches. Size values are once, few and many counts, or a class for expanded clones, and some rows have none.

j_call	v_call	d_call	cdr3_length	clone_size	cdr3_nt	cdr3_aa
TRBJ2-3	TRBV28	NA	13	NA	TGTGCCAGCAGGACGCAGGGCACAGATACGCAGTATTTT	CASRTQGTDTQYF
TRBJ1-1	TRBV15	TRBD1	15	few	TGTGCCACCAGCACGATGGGACAGGGGTTTGGTGAAGCTTTCTTT	CATSTMGQGFGEAFF
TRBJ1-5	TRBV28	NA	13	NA	TGTGCCAGCAGTCGCCAGATCAATCAGCCCCAGCATTTT	CASSRQINQPQHF
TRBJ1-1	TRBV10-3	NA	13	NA	TGTGCCATTCGGGGACAAGGAAACACTGAAGCTTTCTTT	CAIRGQGNTEAFF
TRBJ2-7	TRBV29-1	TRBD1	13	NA	TGCAGCGCCCAACCCCAGACAGGGTACGAGCAGTACTTC	CSAQPQTGYEQYF
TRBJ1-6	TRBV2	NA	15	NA	TGTGCCAGCCTAATAGACCAGGGATCCAATTCACCCCTCCACTTT	CASLIDQGSNSPLHF
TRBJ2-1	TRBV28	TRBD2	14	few	TGTGCCAGCAGTTCTAGCGGGGGTAGTGAAGTGAAGTTCTTC	CASSSSGGSEVKFF
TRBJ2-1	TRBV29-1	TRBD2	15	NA	TGCAGCGTTTCGACTAGCGGGAGATCCTACAATGAGCAGTTCTTC	CSVSTSGRSYNEQFF
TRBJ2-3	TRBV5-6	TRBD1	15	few	TGTGCCAGCAGCTTACTGACAGGGGTAGGAGATACGCAGTATTTT	CASSLLTGVGDTQYF
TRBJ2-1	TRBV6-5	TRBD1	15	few	TGTGCCAGCAGTTATGACAGGGGGCTAGTCGGTGAGCAGTTCTTC	CASSYDRGLVGEQFF
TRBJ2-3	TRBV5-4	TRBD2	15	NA	TGTGCCAGCAGCTTCAGCGGGAGGAAGATAGATACGCAGTATTTT	CASSFSGRKIDTQYF
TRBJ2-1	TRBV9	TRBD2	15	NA	TGTGCCAGCAGCGTAGCGCCAGCGGGGCACAATGAGCAGTTCTTC	CASSVAPAGHNEQFF
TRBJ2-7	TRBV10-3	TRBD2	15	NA	TGTGCCATCAGTCCAGGACTAGCGGGGTTGTACGAGCAGTACTTC	CAISPGLAGLYEQYF
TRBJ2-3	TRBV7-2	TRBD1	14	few	TGTGCCAGCAGCGGAACAGGGGGCTCAGATACGCAGTATTTT	CASSGTGGSDTQYF
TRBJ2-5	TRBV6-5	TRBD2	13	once	TGTGCCAGCAGCGACGGCGGGAGGGAGACCCAGTACTTC	CASSDGGRETQYF
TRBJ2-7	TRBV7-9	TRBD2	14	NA	TGTGCCAGCAGCTTTGCCGGGGGGACCTACGAGCAGTACTTC	CASSFAGGTYEQYF
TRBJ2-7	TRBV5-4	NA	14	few	TGTGCCAGCAGCTTAGGAGGCACCTCCTACGAGCAGTACTTC	CASSLGGTSYEQYF
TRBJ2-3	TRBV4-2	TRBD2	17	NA	TGTGCCAGCAGCCAGCTAGCGGGGGGCACTAGCACAGATACGCAGTATTTT	CASSQLAGGTSTDTQYF
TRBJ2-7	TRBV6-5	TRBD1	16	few	TGTGCCAGCAGTTACCCTCCTGACAGGGGGATCTACGAGCAGTACTTC	CASSYPPDRGIYEQYF
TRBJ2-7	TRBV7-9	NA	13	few	TGTGCCAGCAGCTTAGAGGTGGTAGGCGGGCAGTACTTC	CASSLEVVGGQYF
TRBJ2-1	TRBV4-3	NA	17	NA	TGCGCCAGCAGCCTCGGGACTTTCCCGCCTGCCTACAATGAGCAGTTCTTC	CASSLGTFPPAYNEQFF
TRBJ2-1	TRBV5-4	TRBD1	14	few	TGTGCCACAGGGGGCGGTATCCCCTACAATGAGCAGTTCTTC	CATGGGIPYNEQFF
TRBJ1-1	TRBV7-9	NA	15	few	TGTGCCAGCAGCCCCGTTGGGGGGGAGGGCACTGAAGCTTTCTTT	CASSPVGGEGTEAFF
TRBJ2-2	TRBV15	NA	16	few	TGTGCCACCAGCAGCCGCGCCGGGGCGAACACCGGGGAGCTGTTTTTT	CATSSRAGANTGELFF